The TCR beta chain under discussion was sequenced for a study of T cell changes during pregnancy in multiple sclerosis (dated by TCRdb to between 2019 and 2020). In the study overall: The study examined how the T cell repertoire changed over the course of pregnancy in women with multiple sclerosis.

Concerning this clone itself: No cognate antigen has been identified for it. No qualities accompany the bases; no much larger clone lies one base away.

Library preparation used the immunoSEQ multiplex PCR assay. TCRdb holds this immuneACCESS table with in-frame rearrangements only. Some clones are missing; in checked studies, unresolved V genes explain under half, and the rest has no known cause. Within this sample are more than 35,000 clones, with around 89% of them counted one time only. Roughly 0.55% of the sample lies in the top ten. Inclusive of the bounding cysteine and phenylalanine, the CDR3 is 15 residues long. Just CDR3 DNA is preserved here, 45 bases in frame from base 1. V is clipped by 5 bases and J by 2 bases, and the sequence between their germline boundaries is 10 bases long. Looking up the germline V gene yields CDR1 MDHEN and CDR2 SYDVKM.

This specimen consisted of CD4+ T cells from peripheral blood mononuclear cells, obtained in the second trimester of pregnancy. The rearrangement combines TRBV28 with TRBJ2-6; the D gene is possibly TRBD2, with 5 bases matching. The TCR sequence derives from a female donor with multiple sclerosis, enrolled in a pregnancy study. The encoded CDR3 is CASSPRGAGANVLTF. The nucleotide sequence reads as follows: TGTGCCAGCAGTCCCCGGGGAGCTGGGGCCAACGTCCTGACTTTC.